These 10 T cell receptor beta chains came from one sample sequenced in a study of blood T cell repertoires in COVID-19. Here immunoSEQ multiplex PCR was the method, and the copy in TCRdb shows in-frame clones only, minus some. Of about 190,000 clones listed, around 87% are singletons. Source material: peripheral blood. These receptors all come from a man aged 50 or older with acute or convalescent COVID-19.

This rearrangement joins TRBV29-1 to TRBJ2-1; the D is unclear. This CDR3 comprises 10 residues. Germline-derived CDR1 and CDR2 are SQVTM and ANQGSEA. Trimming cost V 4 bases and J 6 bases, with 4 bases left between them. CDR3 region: CSVVRNEQFF. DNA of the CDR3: TGCAGCGTTGTCCGCAATGAGCAGTTCTTC.

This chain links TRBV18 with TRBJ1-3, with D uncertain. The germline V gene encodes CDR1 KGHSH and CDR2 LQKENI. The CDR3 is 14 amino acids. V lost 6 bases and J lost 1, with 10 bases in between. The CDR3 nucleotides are TGTGCCAGCTCCCCGGGAAGTTCTGGAAACACCATATATTTT. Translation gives CASSPGSSGNTIYF.

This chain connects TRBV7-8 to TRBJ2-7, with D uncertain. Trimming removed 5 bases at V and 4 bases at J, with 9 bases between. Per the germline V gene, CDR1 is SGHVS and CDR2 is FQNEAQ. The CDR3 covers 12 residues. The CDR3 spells CASSPVAYEQYF. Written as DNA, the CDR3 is TGTGCCAGCAGCCCAGTTGCTTACGAGCAGTACTTC.

DNA for the CDR3: TGTGCCAGTAGTCGGGGGGGGGCGAGCAATCAGCCCCAGCATTTT. Its translation is CASSRGGASNQPQHF. The V gene is TRBV19, the J gene TRBJ1-5; possible D gene TRBD1, 6 bases. Deletions cut 5 bases from V and 1 base from J, with 12 bases between. There are 15 residues in the CDR3. Looked up from germline, CDR1 is LNHDA and CDR2 is SQIVND (reference sequence). Complete variable domain (other parts from reference TRBV19 and TRBJ1-5): DGGITQSPKYLFRKEGQNVTLSCEQNLNHDAMYWYRQDPGQGLRLIYYSQIVNDFQKGDIAEGYSVSREKKESFPLTVTSAQKNPTAFYLCASSRGGASNQPQHFGDGTRLSIL.

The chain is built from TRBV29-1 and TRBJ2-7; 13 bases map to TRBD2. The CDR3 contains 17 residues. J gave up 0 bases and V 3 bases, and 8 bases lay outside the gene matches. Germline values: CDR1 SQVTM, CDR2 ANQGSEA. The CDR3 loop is CSVETGLAGKSSYEQYF. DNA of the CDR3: TGCAGCGTTGAGACGGGACTAGCGGGAAAGAGCTCCTACGAGCAGTACTTC.

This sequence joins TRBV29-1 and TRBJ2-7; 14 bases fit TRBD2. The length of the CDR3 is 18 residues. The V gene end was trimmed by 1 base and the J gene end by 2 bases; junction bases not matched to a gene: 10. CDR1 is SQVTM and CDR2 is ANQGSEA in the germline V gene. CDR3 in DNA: TGCAGCGTTGAAGGGGTGGGACTAGCGGGAGTTGGGGCCTACGAGCAGTACTTC. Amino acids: CSVEGVGLAGVGAYEQYF.

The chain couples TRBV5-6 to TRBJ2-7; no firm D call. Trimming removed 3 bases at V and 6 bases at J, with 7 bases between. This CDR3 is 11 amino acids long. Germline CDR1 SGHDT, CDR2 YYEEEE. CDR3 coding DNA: TGTGCCAGCAGCTCACTTCTCGAGCAGTACTTC. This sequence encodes CASSSLLEQYF.

This CDR3 is CASSQGAGGANVLTF. DNA for the CDR3: TGTGCCAGCAGCCAAGGGGCGGGTGGGGCCAACGTCCTGACTTTC. This chain links TRBV3-1 (or the pseudogene TRBV3-2) with TRBJ2-6; D is possibly TRBD2 (5 bases). The V gene lost 1 base and the J gene lost 3 bases, with 7 bases spanning the gap. The length of the CDR3 is 15 residues. Per germline, CDR1 LGHDT and CDR2 YNNKEL (reference sequence).

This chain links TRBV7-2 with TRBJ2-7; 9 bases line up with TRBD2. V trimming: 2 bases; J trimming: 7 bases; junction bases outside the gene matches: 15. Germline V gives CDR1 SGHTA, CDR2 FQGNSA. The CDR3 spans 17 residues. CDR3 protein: CASSLSGGGGAQYEQYV. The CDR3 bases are TGTGCCAGCAGCTTATCTGGCGGCGGGGGGGCCCAATATGAGCAGTACGTC.

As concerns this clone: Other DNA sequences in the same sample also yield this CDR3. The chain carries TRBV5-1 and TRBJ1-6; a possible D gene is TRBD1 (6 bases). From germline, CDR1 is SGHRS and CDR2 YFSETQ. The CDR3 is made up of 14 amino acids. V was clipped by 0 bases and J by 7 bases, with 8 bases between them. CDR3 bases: TGCGCCAGCAGCTTGGAAGGGACAAATTCACCCCTCCACTTT. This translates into CASSLEGTNSPLHF. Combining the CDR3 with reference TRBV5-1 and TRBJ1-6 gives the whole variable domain KAGVTQTPRYLIKTRGQQVTLSCSPISGHRSVSWYQQTPGQGLQFLFEYFSETQRNKGNFPGRFSGRQFSNSRSEMNVSTLELGDSALYLCASSLEGTNSPLHFGNGTRLTVT.